This T cell receptor (beta chain) was captured in a study of cytomegalovirus exposure and HLA in healthy donors. The PCR ran on 60 Vbeta and 13 Jbeta primers. Original methodology: About 10 million shared chains were among about 80 million unique TCR beta chains counted in a later analysis. This table comes from immunoSEQ multiplex PCR, and its TCRdb copy is limited to in-frame clones, with some not included. The V and J calls and the clone size are those of that table, but D and trimming were determined from the DNA. The table has some 120,000 clones, around 76% seen once. Only a few counts were recorded for this clone. Its cognate antigen is unknown. The study, taken as a whole, reports: In vitro data verified a few CMV-associated chains as specific for CMV antigens. Presence/absence analysis assumed near-uniform sequencing depth across donors.

The CDR3 sequence is 13 residues long. The V end lost 5 bases, the J end lost 5 bases, and 12 bases lay between the germline ends. Germline V gene lookup returns CDR1 LNHDA and CDR2 SQIVND (reference sequence). The sample taken for sequencing was PBMCs. The chain recombines TRBV19 with TRBJ1-2, with a weak D call TRBD1 (5 bases). The receptor's source is a woman in her 40s in good health and CMV-seropositive. CDR3 nucleotide sequence: TGTGCCAGTAGTGTAACAGGACCATATGGCTACACCTTC. Translating gives CASSVTGPYGYTF.